This T cell receptor beta chain was retrieved from a study of shared clonotypes between healthy human individuals. Details on this clone: Antigen specificity is unknown.

V lost 2 bases, J lost 4 bases, and 8 bases lay in between. This CDR3 contains 13 residues. Germline values: CDR1 KGHSH, CDR2 LQKENI. Positively selected for CCR7, the CD45RO-negative cells used as naive CD8 cells excluded terminally differentiated effector memory CD45RA+ cells. TCRdb's table, derived via immunoSEQ multiplex PCR, lists solely in-frame clones and lacks some. The data contain about 2.1 million clones, around 95% of them singletons. Study-wide results and limits: A reduction in generation probabilities was seen for non-shared clonotypes relative to those shared by all four donors.

The specimen sequenced was naive CD8+ T cells from PBMCs. This clonotype originated in a young man in good health. Some clones in this sample may be carry-over from other donors' samples. The genes are TRBV18 and TRBJ1-1; D is ambiguous. This CDR3 is CASSPRSATEAFF. The CDR3 DNA follows: TGTGCCAGCTCACCAAGGTCCGCCACTGAAGCTTTCTTT.